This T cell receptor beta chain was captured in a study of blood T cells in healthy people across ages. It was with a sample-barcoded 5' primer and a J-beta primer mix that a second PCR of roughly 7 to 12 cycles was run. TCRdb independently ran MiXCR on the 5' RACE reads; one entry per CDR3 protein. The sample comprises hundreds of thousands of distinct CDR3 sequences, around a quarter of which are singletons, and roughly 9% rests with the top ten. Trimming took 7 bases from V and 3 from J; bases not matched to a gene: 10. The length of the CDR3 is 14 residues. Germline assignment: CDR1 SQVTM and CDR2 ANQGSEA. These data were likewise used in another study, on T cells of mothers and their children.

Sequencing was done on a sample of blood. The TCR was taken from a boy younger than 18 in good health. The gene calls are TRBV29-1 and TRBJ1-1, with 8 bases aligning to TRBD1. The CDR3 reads CSGGQDGGYTEAFF. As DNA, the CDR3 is TGCAGCGGGGGACAGGACGGGGGATACACTGAAGCTTTCTTT.